This T cell receptor (beta chain) emerged from a study of blood T cell repertoires in COVID-19. Study information: Sources were T cells, B-cell-depleted T cells, or PBMCs; the material itself was cDNA or gDNA.

The V end lost 2 bases, the J end lost 4 bases, and 3 bases lay between the germline ends. Germline-derived CDR1 and CDR2 are MGHRA and YSYEKL. CDR3 size: 12 residues. Method: immunoSEQ multiplex PCR; TCRdb's copy keeps in-frame clones and lacks some. The sample holds around 30,000 clones, approximately 80% seen once. This rearrangement joins TRBV4-1 to TRBJ2-1, with D hard to call. The sequence derives from a human donor in a cohort sampled during active COVID-19. Material for sequencing was peripheral blood. This CDR3 reads CASSQLYNEQFF. Here the CDR3 DNA reads TGCGCCAGCAGCCAACTTTACAATGAGCAGTTCTTC.